This T cell receptor beta chain was captured in a study of molecular identifiers for immune sequencing clone quantification. V shed 5 bases, J shed 5 bases, and the junction held 8 bases outside the gene matches. CDR1 LGHNA and CDR2 YNFKEQ come from the germline V gene. The CDR3 runs 15 residues. This clonotype was recorded many times. TCRdb reprocessed the PCR reads with MiXCR, giving one entry per CDR3 protein. The data show approximately 670,000 distinct CDR3 sequences, just under 20% seen once. This TCR was recovered from a human donor in good health. Some libraries in this study had Jurkat cell RNA spiked in. Material for sequencing was naive CD8+ T cells from blood, with Jurkat cell RNA spiked in. Noted subset: FACS-sorted CD8+CD4-CCR7+CD45RA+ naive T cells. The chain is built from TRBV4-2 and TRBJ2-3, with TRBD2 matching over 9 bases. CDR3 in DNA: TGTGCCAGCAGCTCGAGGCGGGAGGGCCAAGATACGCAGTATTTT. Translated: CASSSRREGQDTQYF.